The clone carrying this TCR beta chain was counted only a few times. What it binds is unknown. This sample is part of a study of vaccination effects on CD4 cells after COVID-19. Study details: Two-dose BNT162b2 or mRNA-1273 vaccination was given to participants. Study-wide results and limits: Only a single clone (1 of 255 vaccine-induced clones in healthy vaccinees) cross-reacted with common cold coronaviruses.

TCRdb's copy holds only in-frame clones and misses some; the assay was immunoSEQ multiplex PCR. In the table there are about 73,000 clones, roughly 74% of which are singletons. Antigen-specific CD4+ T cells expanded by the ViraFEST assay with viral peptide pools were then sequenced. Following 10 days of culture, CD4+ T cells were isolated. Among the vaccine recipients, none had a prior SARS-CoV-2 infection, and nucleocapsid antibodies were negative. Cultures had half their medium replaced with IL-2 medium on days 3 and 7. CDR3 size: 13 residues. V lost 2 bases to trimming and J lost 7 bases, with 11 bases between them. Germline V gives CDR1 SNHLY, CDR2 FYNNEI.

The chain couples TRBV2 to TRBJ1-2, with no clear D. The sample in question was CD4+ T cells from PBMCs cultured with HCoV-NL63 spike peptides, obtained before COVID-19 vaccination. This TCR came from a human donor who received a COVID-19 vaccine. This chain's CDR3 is CASSERSPGGYTF. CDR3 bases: TGTGCCAGCAGTGAAAGAAGCCCCGGTGGCTACACCTTC. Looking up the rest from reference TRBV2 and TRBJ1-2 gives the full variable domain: EPEVTQTPSHQVTQMGQEVILRCVPISNHLYFYWYRQILGQKVEFLVSFYNNEISEKSEIFDDQFSVERPDGSNFTLKIRSTKLEDSAMYFCASSERSPGGYTFGSGTRLTVV.